This entry lists 21 T cell receptor beta chains sequenced from one sample in a study of T-cell reconstitution after alpha-beta-depleted transplantation in children (dated by TCRdb to 2016 to 2017). No antigen has been assigned to these receptors. Libraries were prepared through PCR. TCRdb shows the sequencer as Illumina HiSeq 2500. Molecular barcoding was employed in the preparation of TCR libraries, with unique molecular identifiers being used to normalize TCRbeta repertoire quantification. Clones were called with MiXCR by TCRdb after fastp trimmed the public reads at Q25, and only in-frame beta chains were retained. Duplicate CDR3 protein sequences are folded into a single record with the most common DNA and genes. This sample lists 250,000 to 300,000 distinct CDR3 sequences; approximately 7.3% were detected once. Clones ranked in the top ten supply approximately 9% of the sample. Paper-wide results and their limitations: Over the following months the frequencies of hyperexpanded clones went down, and after one year T-cell counts and TCRbeta diversity were mostly credited to newly produced T cells.

Taken with the paper, the label for treatment or condition translates to: allogeneic hematopoietic cell transplantation with graft depleted of TCRalphabeta T cells and CD19 B cells. Here the sequenced sample was peripheral blood, taken 360 days after TCRalphabeta/CD19-depleted stem cell transplant. These receptors were taken from a female patient between 2 and 15 years old who had a stem cell transplant for Fanconi anemia, so the T cells may come from the graft donor.

This clonotype has a count of ten or more. The V gene is TRBV28, the J gene TRBJ1-1; D possibly corresponds to TRBD1 (6 bases). The CDR3 covers 13 residues. From germline, CDR1 is MDHEN and CDR2 SYDVKM. With 6 bases removed from V and 5 bases from J, the gap between germline ends came to 13 bases. In DNA, the CDR3 is TGTGCCAGCAGCTCCCGGAGGGGGACTGAAGCTTTCTTT. Translation: CASSSRRGTEAFF.

This clonotype was observed many times. The genes are TRBV5-1 and TRBJ1-1, with 9 bases matching TRBD1. The CDR3 runs 13 residues. J gave up 13 bases and V 0 bases, and 7 bases lay outside the gene matches. Germline V gene lookup returns CDR1 SGHRS and CDR2 YFSETQ. CDR3 amino acids: CASSLGGDREVFF. The DNA of the CDR3 is TGCGCCAGCAGCTTGGGAGGGGACAGGGAGGTTTTCTTT.

This clonotype was observed at least ten times. The V call is TRBV20-1, the J call TRBJ1-1; a weak D match, TRBD1 (5 bases). The CDR3 extends over 14 amino acids. CDR1 and CDR2 from the germline V gene are DFQATT and SNEGSKA (reference sequence). Trimming pared 0 bases from V and 3 bases from J, leaving 11 bases between. The CDR3 loop reads CSARDRGGHTEAFF. DNA of the CDR3: TGCAGTGCTAGAGATAGGGGAGGTCACACTGAAGCTTTCTTT.

This clonotype has at least ten counts. This chain joins TRBV27 and TRBJ2-3; 10 bases align to TRBD1. CDR1 MNHEY and CDR2 SMNVEV come from the germline V gene (reference sequence). Germline trimming cut 8 bases from V and 1 base from J; bases unmatched to any gene: 3. CDR3 length equals 14 residues. CDR3 coding DNA: TGTGCCAGCTTTGACAGGGGGCGCACAGATACGCAGTATTTT. Its protein product is CASFDRGRTDTQYF.

Ten or more counts support this clonotype. The chain couples TRBV20-1 to TRBJ1-1, with 8 bases matching TRBD1. The CDR3 totals 11 residues. Trimming at V came to 5 bases and at J to 11 bases, leaving 7 bases not matched to a gene. The germline gives CDR1 DFQATT, CDR2 SNEGSKA (reference sequence). The CDR3 DNA follows: TGCAGTGCTTACAACAGGGGGGTGGCTTTCTTT. It codes for CSAYNRGVAFF.

As regards this clonotype: It may be a read error: a sequence one base away is much more abundant. This sequence joins TRBV20-1 and TRBJ2-7; possible D gene TRBD1, 6 bases. Per germline, CDR1 DFQATT and CDR2 SNEGSKA (reference sequence). The CDR3 has 12 residues. Trimming shortened V by 5 bases and J by 4 bases, and 12 bases separated the two germline ends. The CDR3 coding sequence is TGCAGTGCTCAACCGGACAGATACGAGCAGTACTTC. It codes for CSAQPDRYEQYF.

The sample holds a few counts of this clonotype. The J gene is TRBJ1-2, the V gene TRBV28, with TRBD1 matching 10 bases. CDR3 length: 15 residues. Trimming at V came to 5 bases and at J to 1 base, leaving 4 bases not matched to a gene. CDR1 MDHEN and CDR2 SYDVKM come from the germline V gene. The chain's CDR3 is CASSAGTGVNYGYTF. CDR3 sequence (DNA): TGTGCCAGCAGTGCTGGGACAGGGGTTAACTATGGCTACACCTTC.

This clonotype turned up a few times. The CDR3 protein is CASSKSGTGPGELFF. The DNA of the CDR3 is TGTGCCAGCAGTAAATCCGGGACAGGGCCCGGGGAGCTGTTTTTT. This chain connects TRBV27 to TRBJ2-2, with 9 bases fitting TRBD1. With V trimmed by 5 bases and J by 6 bases, 7 bases remained unmatched. The CDR3 length is 15 residues. Germline assignment: CDR1 MNHEY and CDR2 SMNVEV (reference sequence).

Many counts were recorded for this clonotype. The chain recombines TRBV5-5 with TRBJ2-1; TRBD1 agrees at 7 bases. CDR1 is SGHKS and CDR2 is YYEKEE in the germline V gene (reference sequence). V gave up 4 bases and J gave up 7 bases; unmatched junction bases: 8. CDR3 size: 14 residues. The CDR3 DNA follows: TGTGCCAGCAGCGAACGGACAGGAAAAAATGAGCAGTTCTTC. Translation: CASSERTGKNEQFF.

This clonotype was picked up many times. The genes are TRBV9 and TRBJ2-3, with 9 bases identical to TRBD2. Germline loops: CDR1 SGDLS, CDR2 YYNGEE. Trimming took 3 bases from V and 3 from J; bases not matched to a gene: 2. The CDR3 is made up of 14 amino acids. CDR3: CASSGSGSTDTQYF. The CDR3 region has the DNA TGTGCCAGCAGCGGTAGCGGGAGTACAGATACGCAGTATTTT.

The chain links TRBV7-3 to TRBJ2-5; 7 bases fit TRBD1. This CDR3 has 13 amino acids. After removal of 5 bases from V and 4 bases from J, the junction contained 4 bases not matched to a gene. CDR1 and CDR2 from the germline V gene are SGHTA and FQGTGA. The CDR3 loop is CASSGDSRETQYF. The CDR3 DNA follows: TGTGCCAGCAGCGGGGACAGCCGAGAGACCCAGTACTTC.

This clonotype was detected only a few times. The chain links TRBV7-6 to TRBJ2-7; D ambiguous. CDR1 is SGHVS and CDR2 is FNYEAQ in the germline V gene. V lost 4 bases and J 2 bases, leaving 15 bases between the germline ends. The CDR3 loop spans 15 amino acids. This CDR3 is CASSSSADPTYEQYF. The CDR3 coding sequence is TGTGCCAGCAGCTCGTCCGCCGACCCCACCTACGAGCAGTACTTC.

The gene calls are TRBV6-1 and TRBJ1-5; TRBD1 matches 9 bases. The V gene end was trimmed by 7 bases and the J gene end by 0 bases; junction bases not matched to a gene: 10. The CDR3 extends over 17 amino acids. CDR1 and CDR2 from the germline V gene are MNHNS and SASEGT. CDR3 sequence reads: CASIKGQGGNSNQPQHF. CDR3 nucleotide sequence: TGTGCCAGCATAAAGGGACAGGGAGGAAATAGCAATCAGCCCCAGCATTTT.

This clonotype was counted at least ten times. The chain links TRBV4-2 to TRBJ2-7; D may be TRBD1 (5 bases). V dropped 4 bases and J dropped 3 bases, with 16 bases sitting between them. The CDR3 has 15 amino acids. Germline loops: CDR1 LGHNA, CDR2 YNFKEQ. The CDR3 loop reads CASSPNVGVNYEQYF. The CDR3 bases are TGTGCCAGCAGCCCGAATGTAGGGGTCAACTACGAGCAGTACTTC.

This clonotype was seen many times. The chain has TRBV28 and TRBJ2-4; D is undetermined. The CDR3 is made up of 15 amino acids. Germline loops: CDR1 MDHEN, CDR2 SYDVKM. Trimming shortened V by 6 bases and J by 0 bases, and 12 bases separated the two germline ends. Written as DNA, the CDR3 is TGTGCCAGCAGCACTACGATTATAGCCAAAAACATTCAGTACTTC. It specifies CASSTTIIAKNIQYF.

The rearrangement uses TRBV3-1 and TRBJ2-7, with D hard to call. CDR1 and CDR2 (germline): LGHDT, YNNKEL (reference sequence). V was trimmed by 2 bases and J by 3 bases, leaving 8 bases between them. The CDR3 has 13 amino acids. The CDR3 DNA sequence: TGTGCCAGCAGCCAATTTCCTGGCTACGAGCAGTACGTC. Translation: CASSQFPGYEQYV.

This clonotype was recorded at least ten times. The chain couples TRBV5-1 to TRBJ2-1, with 9 bases that match TRBD2. This CDR3 region has 16 residues. CDR1 and CDR2 from the germline V gene are SGHRS and YFSETQ. V lost 1 base to trimming and J lost 4 bases; unmatched junction nucleotides: 6. The CDR3 DNA reads TGCGCCAGCAGCTTGAGCGGGAGGAAGATGTACAATGAGCAGTTCTTC. This encodes CASSLSGRKMYNEQFF. The full variable domain, in which reference TRBV5-1 and TRBJ2-1 provide the parts outside the CDR3, is KAGVTQTPRYLIKTRGQQVTLSCSPISGHRSVSWYQQTPGQGLQFLFEYFSETQRNKGNFPGRFSGRQFSNSRSEMNVSTLELGDSALYLCASSLSGRKMYNEQFFGPGTRLTVL.

This clonotype was detected a few times. The rearrangement uses TRBV12-3 or TRBV12-4 and TRBJ2-3; possibly TRBD2 for D (7 bases). This CDR3 is 16 amino acids long. Trimming pared 4 bases from V and 4 bases from J, leaving 18 bases between. For the CDR3, the DNA is TGTGCCAGCAGTTCCACAGGGAGGGGGGGCTCAGATACGCAGTATTTT. Translating gives CASSSTGRGGSDTQYF.

The sample holds many counts of this clonotype. The V call is TRBV28, the J call TRBJ2-7; no clear D. CDR3 size: 13 residues. Germline assignment: CDR1 MDHEN and CDR2 SYDVKM. Trimming took 4 bases from V and 0 from J, leaving 7 bases between them. CDR3 loop: CASSSPLSYEQYF. The CDR3 nucleotides are TGTGCCAGCAGTTCCCCCCTCTCCTACGAGCAGTACTTC.

The table lists this clonotype with many counts. This chain connects TRBV20-1 to TRBJ1-6; D is unresolved. This CDR3 has 14 amino acids. V lost 5 bases to trimming and J lost 4 bases, with 12 bases between them. Germline V gene lookup returns CDR1 DFQATT and CDR2 SNEGSKA (reference sequence). This CDR3 is CSAPKLGYNSPLHF. The CDR3 DNA is TGCAGTGCTCCGAAGCTCGGATATAATTCACCCCTCCACTTT.

There are many counts of this clonotype. The chain links TRBV7-2 to TRBJ2-1; no definite D call. V gave up 1 base and J gave up 6 bases, with 16 bases separating them. Per germline, CDR1 SGHTA and CDR2 FQGNSA. The CDR3 has 16 amino acids. CDR3: CASSLEGIGSSNEQFF. The CDR3 DNA reads TGTGCCAGCAGCTTAGAAGGTATCGGAAGCTCCAATGAGCAGTTCTTC. Full variable domain (rest looked up from reference TRBV7-2 and TRBJ2-1): GAGVSQSPSNKVTEKGKDVELRCDPISGHTALYWYRQSLGQGLEFLIYFQGNSAPDKSGLPSDRFSAERTGGSVSTLTIQRTQQEDSAVYLCASSLEGIGSSNEQFFGPGTRLTVL.